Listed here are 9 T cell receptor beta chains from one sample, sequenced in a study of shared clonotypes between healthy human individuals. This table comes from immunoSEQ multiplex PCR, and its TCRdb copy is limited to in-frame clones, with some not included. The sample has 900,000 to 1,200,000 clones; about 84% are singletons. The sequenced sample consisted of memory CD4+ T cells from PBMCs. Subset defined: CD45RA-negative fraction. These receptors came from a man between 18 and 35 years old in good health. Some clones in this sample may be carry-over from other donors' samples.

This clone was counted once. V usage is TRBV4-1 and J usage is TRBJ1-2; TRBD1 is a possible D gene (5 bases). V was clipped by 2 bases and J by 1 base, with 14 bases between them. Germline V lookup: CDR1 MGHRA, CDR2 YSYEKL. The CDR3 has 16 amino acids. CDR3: CASSQPDSNYNYGYTF. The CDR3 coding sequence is TGCGCCAGCAGCCAACCAGACAGTAATTATAACTATGGCTACACCTTC.

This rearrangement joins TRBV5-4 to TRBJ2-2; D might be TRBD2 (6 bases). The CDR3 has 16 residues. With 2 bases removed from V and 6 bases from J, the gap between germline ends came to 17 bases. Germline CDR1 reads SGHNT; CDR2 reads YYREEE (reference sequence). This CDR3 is CASSFPGTGSPGELFF. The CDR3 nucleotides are TGTGCCAGCAGCTTCCCCGGGACTGGAAGTCCCGGGGAGCTGTTTTTT.

Here the CDR3 reads CASRHTGTVNEKLFF. Here the CDR3 DNA reads TGCGCCAGCAGACATACCGGGACGGTCAATGAAAAACTGTTTTTT. V and J are TRBV5-1 and TRBJ1-4; a possible D gene is TRBD1 (5 bases). This CDR3 comprises 15 residues. Trimming left V 5 bases short and J 5 bases short, with 16 bases between. CDR1 SGHRS and CDR2 YFSETQ come from the germline V gene.

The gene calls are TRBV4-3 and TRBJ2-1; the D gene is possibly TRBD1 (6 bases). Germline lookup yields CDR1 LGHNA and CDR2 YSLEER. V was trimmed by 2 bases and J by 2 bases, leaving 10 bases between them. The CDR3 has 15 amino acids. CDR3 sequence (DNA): TGCGCCAGCAGCCAACAGACAGGCACCTACAATGAGCAGTTCTTC. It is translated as CASSQQTGTYNEQFF.

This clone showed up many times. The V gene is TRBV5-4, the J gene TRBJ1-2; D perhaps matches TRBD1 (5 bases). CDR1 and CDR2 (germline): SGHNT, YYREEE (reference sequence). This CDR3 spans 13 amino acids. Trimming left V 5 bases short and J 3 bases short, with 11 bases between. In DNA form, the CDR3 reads TGTGCCAGCAGGTCACAGGATGACTATGGCTACACCTTC. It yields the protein CASRSQDDYGYTF.

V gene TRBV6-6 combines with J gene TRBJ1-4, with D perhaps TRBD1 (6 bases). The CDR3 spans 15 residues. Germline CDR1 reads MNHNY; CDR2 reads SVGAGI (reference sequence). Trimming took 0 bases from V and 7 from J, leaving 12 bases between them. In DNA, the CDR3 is TGTGCCAGCAGTTACTCGGCCGGGGGCAGTGAAAAACTGTTTTTT. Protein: CASSYSAGGSEKLFF.

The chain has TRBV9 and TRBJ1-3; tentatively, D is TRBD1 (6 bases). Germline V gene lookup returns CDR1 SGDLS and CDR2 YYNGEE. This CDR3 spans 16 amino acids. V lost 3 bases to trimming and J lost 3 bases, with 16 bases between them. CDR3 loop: CASSGRQALGGNTIYF. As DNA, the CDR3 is TGTGCCAGCAGCGGTCGACAGGCATTGGGTGGAAACACCATATATTTT.

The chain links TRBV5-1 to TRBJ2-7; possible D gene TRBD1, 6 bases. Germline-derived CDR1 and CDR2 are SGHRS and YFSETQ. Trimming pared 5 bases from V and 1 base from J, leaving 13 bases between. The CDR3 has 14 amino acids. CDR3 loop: CASRTGSPSYEQYF. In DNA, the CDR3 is TGCGCCAGCAGAACAGGGTCCCCTTCCTACGAGCAGTACTTC. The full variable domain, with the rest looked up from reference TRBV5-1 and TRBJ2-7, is KAGVTQTPRYLIKTRGQQVTLSCSPISGHRSVSWYQQTPGQGLQFLFEYFSETQRNKGNFPGRFSGRQFSNSRSEMNVSTLELGDSALYLCASRTGSPSYEQYFGPGTRLTVT.

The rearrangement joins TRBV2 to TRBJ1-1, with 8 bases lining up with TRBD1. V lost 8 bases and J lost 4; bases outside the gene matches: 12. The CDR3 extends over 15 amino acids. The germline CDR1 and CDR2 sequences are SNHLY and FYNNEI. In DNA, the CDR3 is TGTGCCAGCGGAAGAGGCGACAGGGGTTCCACTGAAGCTTTCTTT. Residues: CASGRGDRGSTEAFF.